The 19 T cell receptor beta chains given below trace back to one sample, sequenced in a study of CD8 T cells in Susac syndrome. Random hexamers were used to reverse transcribe roughly 0.45 to 1 ug of RNA. Each CDR3 protein gets one entry after TCRdb re-called the immunoSEQ multiplex PCR reads with MiXCR. The sample consists of about 190,000 distinct CDR3 sequences, around 95% of them appearing once. The sample consisted of CD4+ T cells from PBMCs. These receptor sequences come from a human donor with Susac syndrome.

V usage is TRBV3-1 and J usage is TRBJ1-2; tentative D call: TRBD1 (5 bases). Germline CDR1 and CDR2: LGHDT and YNNKEL (reference sequence). V dropped 1 base and J dropped 2 bases, with 8 bases sitting between them. The CDR3 spans 14 residues. The chain's CDR3 is CASSQGGGNYGYTF. In DNA, the CDR3 is TGTGCCAGCAGCCAAGGGGGCGGAAACTATGGCTACACCTTC.

The rearrangement links TRBV6-2 or TRBV6-3 to TRBJ2-7, with D hard to call. The germline gives CDR1 MNHEY, CDR2 SVGEGT. The CDR3 totals 12 residues. Trimming stripped 2 bases from V and 5 bases from J, with 7 bases between. The CDR3 here is CASSYGFDEQYF. CDR3 nucleotide sequence: TGTGCCAGCAGTTACGGATTCGACGAGCAGTACTTC.

The CDR3 spells CSERDQGVETQYF. The CDR3, as DNA: TGCAGCGAGAGGGACCAGGGGGTGGAGACCCAGTACTTC. The rearrangement uses TRBV29-1 and TRBJ2-5; 7 bases line up with TRBD1. There are 13 residues in the CDR3. Germline V gene data show CDR1 as SQVTM and CDR2 as ANQGSEA. J was trimmed by 5 bases and V by 7 bases; bases with no gene match: 10.

The chain joins TRBV5-4 to TRBJ1-1; weak D call: TRBD1 (6 bases). Between the trimmed V and J ends, which lost 0 bases and 5 bases, there was a span of 14 bases. The CDR3 is made up of 15 amino acids. The V gene's germline CDR1 is SGHNT and CDR2 YYREEE (reference sequence). CDR3 DNA sequence: TGTGCCAGCAGCTTGGTGGGGGCAATGGGGACTGAAGCTTTCTTT. Amino acids: CASSLVGAMGTEAFF.

The chain employs TRBV7-9 and TRBJ1-3; unclear D gene. Germline lookup yields CDR1 SEHNR and CDR2 FQNEAQ (reference sequence). The CDR3 has 17 residues. Trimming removed 2 bases at V and 0 bases at J, with 14 bases between. The DNA of the CDR3 is TGTGCCAGCAGCTTAAGCAGCGTCAGAAGCTCTGGAAACACCATATATTTT. This codes for CASSLSSVRSSGNTIYF.

The CDR3 reads CATSSSKAQYF. For the CDR3, the DNA is TGTGCCACCAGCAGCTCCAAAGCGCAGTATTTT. The chain joins TRBV15 to TRBJ2-3; D is uncertain. The CDR3 loop spans 11 amino acids. Germline V CDR1 and CDR2: LNHNV, YYDKDF (reference sequence). V was clipped by 3 bases and J by 10 bases, with 8 bases between them.

The rearrangement joins TRBV4-1 to TRBJ2-1, with D perhaps matching TRBD2 (5 bases). V was cut by 1 base and J by 5 bases, with 12 bases left in between. This CDR3 spans 15 amino acids. Per the germline V gene, CDR1 is MGHRA and CDR2 is YSYEKL. The CDR3 sequence is CASSQAYLANNEQFF. CDR3 nucleotide sequence: TGCGCCAGCAGCCAAGCTTACCTAGCAAACAATGAGCAGTTCTTC.

The chain employs TRBV12-3 or TRBV12-4 and TRBJ1-2, with 9 bases aligning to TRBD1. The CDR3 is 18 amino acids. Unmatched junction bases numbered 14, after V lost 6 bases and J lost 0 bases. The CDR3 nucleotides are TGTGCCAGCAGCCCCACCTTCGGGACAGGGATTGCTAACTATGGCTACACCTTC. Translation gives CASSPTFGTGIANYGYTF.

V usage is TRBV18 and J usage is TRBJ1-2, with D possibly being TRBD1 (6 bases). The CDR3 covers 14 residues. CDR1 is KGHSH and CDR2 is LQKENI in the germline V gene. V dropped 5 bases and J dropped 4 bases, with 14 bases sitting between them. CDR3 DNA sequence: TGTGCCAGCTCAATAGGGGGGGCTCGCTATGGCTACACCTTC. Translating gives CASSIGGARYGYTF. The full variable domain, rest sourced from reference TRBV18 and TRBJ1-2, is NAGVMQNPRHLVRRRGQEARLRCSPMKGHSHVYWYRQLPEEGLKFMVYLQKENIIDESGMPKERFSAEFPKEGPSILRIQQVVRGDSAAYFCASSIGGARYGYTFGSGTRLTVV.

V and J are TRBV6-2 or TRBV6-3 and TRBJ1-2; D is undetermined. Between the trimmed V and J ends, which lost 4 bases and 5 bases, there was a span of 11 bases. This CDR3 comprises 13 residues. CDR1 and CDR2 from the germline V gene are MNHEY and SVGEGT. CDR3: CASSSSRNYGYTF. CDR3 DNA: TGTGCCAGCAGTTCGTCCAGGAATTATGGCTACACCTTC.

The gene calls are TRBV20-1 and TRBJ1-2; tentatively, D is TRBD1 (6 bases). CDR3 size: 12 residues. CDR1 is DFQATT, CDR2 SNEGSKA, per germline (reference sequence). With 4 bases removed from V and 1 base from J, the gap between germline ends came to 7 bases. DNA of the CDR3: TGCAGTGCTAAGGACAGTAACTATGGCTACACCTTC. Residues: CSAKDSNYGYTF.

The chain uses TRBV24-1 and TRBJ2-3, with D hard to call. V was clipped by 4 bases and J by 6 bases, with 7 bases between them. The germline V gene has CDR1 KGHDR and CDR2 SFDVKD. The CDR3 has 12 amino acids. CDR3 sequence reads: CATSDRADTQYF. The CDR3, as DNA: TGTGCCACCAGTGACCGGGCCGATACGCAGTATTTT.

This sequence joins TRBV7-2 and TRBJ2-3, with D unresolved. V gave up 6 bases and J gave up 3 bases, with 16 bases separating them. The CDR3 has 15 amino acids. Germline assignment: CDR1 SGHTA and CDR2 FQGNSA. In DNA, the CDR3 is TGTGCCAGCAGTCTATTGGGTTCTCGGACAGATACGCAGTATTTT. Translated, it gives CASSLLGSRTDTQYF.

V gene TRBV6-2 or TRBV6-3 combines with J gene TRBJ1-5; D is possibly TRBD1 (5 bases). The CDR3 spans 17 residues. Germline-derived CDR1 and CDR2 are MNHEY and SVGEGT. V lost 0 bases and J lost 6, with 18 bases in between. CDR3: CASSYSIRGRASQPQHF. In DNA, the CDR3 is TGTGCCAGCAGTTACTCGATCCGGGGCCGCGCAAGTCAGCCCCAGCATTTT.

The J gene is TRBJ2-3, the V gene TRBV3-1; no reliable D call. This CDR3 is built from 15 residues. CDR1 and CDR2 (germline): LGHDT, YNNKEL (reference sequence). V was shortened by 4 bases and J by 2 bases, with 13 bases between the two germline ends. The CDR3 DNA is TGTGCCAGCAGCCCCCCGGGCAGTATCACAGATACGCAGTATTTT. Protein sequence: CASSPPGSITDTQYF.

The V call is TRBV19, the J call TRBJ2-1; D unresolved. Germline assignment: CDR1 LNHDA and CDR2 SQIVND (reference sequence). Trimming left V 4 bases short and J 0 bases short, with 13 bases between. The length of the CDR3 is 16 residues. The CDR3 loop reads CASSSPIQLSYNEQFF. CDR3 nucleotides: TGTGCCAGTAGTAGCCCGATCCAACTCTCCTACAATGAGCAGTTCTTC.

This chain joins TRBV12-3 or TRBV12-4 and TRBJ1-2; D gene uncertain. The CDR3 runs to 12 residues. V shed 5 bases and J shed 4 bases, with 8 bases lying between them. CDR3 DNA: TGTGCCAGCAGTCCAACCAGCTATGGCTACACCTTC. Translating gives CASSPTSYGYTF.

The V and J genes are TRBV15 and TRBJ2-1, with D perhaps TRBD1 (6 bases). The V gene lost 0 bases and the J gene lost 3 bases, with 9 bases spanning the gap. Germline CDR1 LNHNV, CDR2 YYDKDF (reference sequence). The CDR3 spans 15 residues. CDR3 bases: TGTGCCACCAGCAGAGATAGGGGGAACTACAATGAGCAGTTCTTC. Protein sequence: CATSRDRGNYNEQFF.

V gene TRBV3-1 combines with J gene TRBJ2-1, with TRBD2 matching 9 bases. The CDR3 spans 14 residues. The germline gives CDR1 LGHDT, CDR2 YNNKEL (reference sequence). V was clipped by 4 bases and J by 5 bases; unmatched bases: 3. CDR3 bases: TGTGCCAGCAGCCCAAGCGGGGGGCACAATGAGCAGTTCTTC. Amino acids: CASSPSGGHNEQFF.